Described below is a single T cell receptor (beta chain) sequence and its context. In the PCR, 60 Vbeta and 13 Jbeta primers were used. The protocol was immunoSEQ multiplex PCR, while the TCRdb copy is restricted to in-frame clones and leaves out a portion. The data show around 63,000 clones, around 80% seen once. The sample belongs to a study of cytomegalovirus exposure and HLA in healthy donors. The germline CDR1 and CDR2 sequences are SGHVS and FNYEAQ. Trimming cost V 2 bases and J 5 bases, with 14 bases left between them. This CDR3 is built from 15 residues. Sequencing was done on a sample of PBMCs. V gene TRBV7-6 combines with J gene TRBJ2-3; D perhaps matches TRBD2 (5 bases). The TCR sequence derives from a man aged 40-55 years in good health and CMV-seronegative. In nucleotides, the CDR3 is TGTGCCAGCAGCTTAAAGCCTGAGGGTCGAGATACGCAGTATTTT. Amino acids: CASSLKPEGRDTQYF.